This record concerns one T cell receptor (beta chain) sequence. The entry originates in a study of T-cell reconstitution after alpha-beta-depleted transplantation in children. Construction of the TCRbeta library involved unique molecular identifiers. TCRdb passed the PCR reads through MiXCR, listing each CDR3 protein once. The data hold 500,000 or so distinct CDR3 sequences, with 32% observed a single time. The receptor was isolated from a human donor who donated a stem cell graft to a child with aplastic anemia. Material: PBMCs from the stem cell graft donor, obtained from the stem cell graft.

The DNA for the CDR3 is TGTGCCAGCAGTCAGTTGGGCGGCTCCTACGAGCAGTACTTC. This sequence encodes CASSQLGGSYEQYF. The rearrangement uses TRBV27 and TRBJ2-7; no reliable D call. V shed 5 bases and J shed 0 bases, with 11 bases lying between them. The CDR3 extends over 14 amino acids. Germline assignment: CDR1 MNHEY and CDR2 SMNVEV (reference sequence).